The clone carrying this T cell receptor beta chain was counted between two and nine times. This specimen belongs to a study of T-cell memory formation after mild COVID-19. The CDR3 is made up of 15 amino acids. Germline CDR1 reads MGHRA; CDR2 reads YSYEKL. The ends were cut back, 5 bases at V and 2 bases at J, with 16 bases in the middle. MiXCR was run by TCRdb on the 5' RACE reads, yielding one entry per CDR3 protein. The sample has around 210,000 distinct CDR3 sequences, 9.5% seen once. This receptor was obtained from a man between 18 and 35 years old who had mild COVID-19 (a few samples of this study predate the infection). Cell type and time point are not known. The gene calls are TRBV4-1 and TRBJ2-7; D might be TRBD2 (5 bases). Sequenced: PBMCs or a T cell subset sorted from them (not recorded which). The CDR3 region has the DNA TGCGCCAGCAGCGCCCTGGGGAGTTTAACCTACGAGCAGTACTTC. Translating it yields CASSALGSLTYEQYF.